This T cell receptor beta chain comes out of a study of blood T cell repertoires in COVID-19. Study as a whole: Sample material is recorded as cDNA or gDNA derived from T cells, B-cell-depleted T cells, or PBMCs.

Original processing methods: For nucleated cells, counts were estimated from reference gene primer amplification. The method was immunoSEQ multiplex PCR; TCRdb's version includes in-frame clones alone and lacks a portion of them. V and J calls and clone size are copied from that table; D and trimming were computed from the DNA. The sample holds about 100,000 clones, 65% to 85% seen once. Germline CDR1 and CDR2: SNHLY and FYNNEI. Trimming cost V 7 bases and J 1 base; bases outside gene matches: 10. This CDR3 region has 15 residues. This sequence originates from a man between 60 and 75 years old with acute or convalescent COVID-19. Sequenced: peripheral blood. V gene TRBV2 combines with J gene TRBJ2-7, with 7 positions matching TRBD2. The CDR3 region has the DNA TGTGCCAGCAATAAGGAAAGCGGGATATCCTACGAGCAGTACTTC. It codes for CASNKESGISYEQYF.